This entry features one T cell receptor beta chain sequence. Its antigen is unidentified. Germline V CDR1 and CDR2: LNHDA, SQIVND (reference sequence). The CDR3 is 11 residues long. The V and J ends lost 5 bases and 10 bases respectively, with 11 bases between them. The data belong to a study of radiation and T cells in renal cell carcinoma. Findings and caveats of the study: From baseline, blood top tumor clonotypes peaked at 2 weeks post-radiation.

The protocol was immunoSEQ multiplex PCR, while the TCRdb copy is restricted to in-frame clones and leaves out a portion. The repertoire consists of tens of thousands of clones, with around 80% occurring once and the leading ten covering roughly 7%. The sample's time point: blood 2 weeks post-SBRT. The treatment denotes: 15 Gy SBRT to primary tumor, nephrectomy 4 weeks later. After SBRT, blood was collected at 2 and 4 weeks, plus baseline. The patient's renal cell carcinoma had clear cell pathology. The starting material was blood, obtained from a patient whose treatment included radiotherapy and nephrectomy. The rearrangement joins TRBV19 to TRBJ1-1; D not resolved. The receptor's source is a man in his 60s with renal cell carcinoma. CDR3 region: CASSGGYGAFF. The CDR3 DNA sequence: TGTGCCAGTAGTGGCGGTTACGGAGCTTTCTTT.